The rows below give T cell receptor beta chains drawn from one sample of a study of cytomegalovirus exposure and HLA in healthy donors. Assay used: immunoSEQ multiplex PCR; TCRdb lists only in-frame clones, some missing. The data contain under 150,000 clones, approximately 75% of them seen just once; the ten biggest clones take up almost 6%. Source material: PBMCs. Receptors were obtained from a woman aged 40 to 49 in good health and CMV-seropositive. CDR3s include the opening cysteine and the closing phenylalanine or tryptophan. D genes are given only for firm matches. Clone sizes are given selectively: once, few, many, or a class where the clone is expanded.

>TRBV4-2|TRBD2|-|TRBJ2-3
TGTGCCAGCAGCCCGGGACTAGCGGGGCCAGATACGCAGTATTTT
CASSPGLAGPDTQYF
>TRBV27|-|-|TRBJ1-5
TGTGCCAGCAGTTTATCCCACAATCAGCCCCAGCATTTT
CASSLSHNQPQHF
>TRBV5-1|-|-|TRBJ2-7
TGCGCCAGCAGCTTACAGGTAACGATCGACGAGCAGTACTTC
CASSLQVTIDEQYF
>TRBV5-1|-|-|TRBJ2-2
TGCGCCAGCAGCGTAGGACAGAGGGGCACCGGGGAGCTGTTTTTT
CASSVGQRGTGELFF
>TRBV19|TRBD1|once|TRBJ2-1
TGTGCCAGTAGTATGACAGGGATAGATGAGCAGTTCTTC
CASSMTGIDEQFF
>TRBV7-9|-|-|TRBJ1-3
TGTGCCAGCAGCTTAGTCGGTCGAGTTTCTGGAAACACCATATATTTT
CASSLVGRVSGNTIYF
>TRBV5-1|TRBD1|-|TRBJ1-3
TGCGCCAGCAAGGCCGGACAGGGGGCGCCCGGAAACACCATATATTTT
CASKAGQGAPGNTIYF
>TRBV5-4|TRBD1|-|TRBJ2-3
TGTGCCAGCAGCTCTGCCCCGGACAGGGGCACAGATACGCAGTATTTT
CASSSAPDRGTDTQYF
>TRBV7-9|-|-|TRBJ1-1
TGTGCCAGCACGGTTGTAAACACTGAAGCTTTCTTT
CASTVVNTEAFF
>TRBV9|-|-|TRBJ2-2
TGTGCCAGCAGCGTATTCGAGGCAGGGTCCGGGGAGCTGTTTTTT
CASSVFEAGSGELFF
>TRBV29-1|-|-|TRBJ2-3
TGCAGCGTTGAAGGACCAGGGGCAACAGATACGCAGTATTTT
CSVEGPGATDTQYF
>TRBV9|-|few|TRBJ2-1
TGTGCCAGCAGCGTAGAAGGGGGGGGCGCCTACAATGAGCAGTTCTTC
CASSVEGGGAYNEQFF
>TRBV13|-|-|TRBJ2-2
TGTGCCAGCTCCACCAGGGTGGGGACCGGGGAGCTGTTTTTT
CASSTRVGTGELFF
>TRBV7-2|TRBD1|-|TRBJ2-6
TGTGCCAGCAGCCCCCAACGACAGGGGCCCAACTCTGGGGCCAACGTCCTGACTTTC
CASSPQRQGPNSGANVLTF
>TRBV4-2|-|-|TRBJ1-5
TGTGCCAGCAGCCAAGGGCAAGGGGTTTATCAGCCCCAGCATTTT
CASSQGQGVYQPQHF
>TRBV10-3|TRBD1|once|TRBJ1-4
TGTGCCAGCAGTATCACGACAGGGGGAGAAAAACTGTTTTTT
CASSITTGGEKLFF
>TRBV4-2|-|-|TRBJ1-3
TGTGCCAGCAGCCAGGCGGCGGGGGTTGGAAACACCATATATTTT
CASSQAAGVGNTIYF
>TRBV11-1|TRBD2|-|TRBJ2-1
TGTGCCAGCAGCCGGGGAGCTAGCGGGAGCGGTGAGCAGTTCTTC
CASSRGASGSGEQFF
>TRBV5-4|-|-|TRBJ2-5
TGTGCCAGCAGCTTTGTTCGTCAAGAGACCCAGTACTTC
CASSFVRQETQYF
>TRBV5-3|TRBD2|-|TRBJ2-7
TGTGCCAGAAGCGCCAAGACTAGGGCGGGGGGCGAGCAGTACTTC
CARSAKTRAGGEQYF
>TRBV30|TRBD2|-|TRBJ2-2
TGTGCCTGGACGACTCGGGGGGCCGGGGAGCTGTTTTTT
CAWTTRGAGELFF
>TRBV13|TRBD1|-|TRBJ1-2
TGTGCCAGCAGCGTACAGGGGGAGGTTGGCTACACCTTC
CASSVQGEVGYTF
>TRBV15|TRBD2|-|TRBJ2-3
TGTGCCACCAGCAGTTCTCTAGCGGGAGGACCCAGCTTCACAGATACGCAGTATTTT
CATSSSLAGGPSFTDTQYF
>TRBV7-9|TRBD2|once|TRBJ2-3
TGTGCCAGCAGCTCATGGGGCGGGGGGGGCACAGATACGCAGTATTTT
CASSSWGGGGTDTQYF
>TRBV5-1|TRBD1|few|TRBJ1-6
TGCGCCAGCAGCACCGGGACAGGGAGCTATTCACCCCTCCACTTT
CASSTGTGSYSPLHF
>TRBV5-8|-|few|TRBJ1-4
TGTGCCAGCAGCCTAAACAGGGTTGGGGAAGAAAAACTGTTTTTT
CASSLNRVGEEKLFF
>TRBV12-5|-|few|TRBJ2-7
TGTGCTAGTGGTTTGAGTTCAGTTTACGAGCAGTACTTC
CASGLSSVYEQYF
>TRBV27|TRBD1|-|TRBJ2-2
TGTGCCAGCAGTTATCAGGGGGCGTGGGGGGAGCTGTTTTTT
CASSYQGAWGELFF
>TRBV9|TRBD2|-|TRBJ2-7
TGTGCCAGCAGCGTAAGGGCGGGAGAGGTTTACGAGCAGTACTTC
CASSVRAGEVYEQYF
>TRBV30|-|-|TRBJ2-1
TGTGCCTGGAACGATCAGTACAATGAGCAGTTCTTC
CAWNDQYNEQFF
>TRBV7-2|TRBD2|few|TRBJ2-5
TGTGCCAGCAGCGCCTCTAGCGGGAGGGCCAAAGAGACCCAGTACTTC
CASSASSGRAKETQYF
>TRBV6-1|-|-|TRBJ1-1
TGTGCCAGCATTTCTAGGACGGGGGGCCCTGAAGCTTTCTTT
CASISRTGGPEAFF
>TRBV25-1|-|-|TRBJ1-5
TGTGCCAGCAGTGACTGCAGGCCTTATAGCAATCAGCCCCAGCATTTT
CASSDCRPYSNQPQHF
>TRBV5-1|-|-|TRBJ1-1
TGCGCCAGCAGCCCCCTTACCCGGGTAACTGAAGCTTTCTTT
CASSPLTRVTEAFF
>TRBV2|-|-|TRBJ2-1
TGTGCCAGCGGCCGGGAATTATTCGACAATGAGCAGTTCTTC
CASGRELFDNEQFF
>TRBV13|-|-|TRBJ2-3
TGTGCCAGCACCCGACTAGTGGGAGTCAGAAGTAGGGATACGCAGTATTTT
CASTRLVGVRSRDTQYF
>TRBV11-1|-|-|TRBJ2-3
TGTGCCAGCAGCTTTATAGCTGCTAGCACAGATACGCAGTATTTT
CASSFIAASTDTQYF
>TRBV27|TRBD1|-|TRBJ1-5
TGTGCCAGCAGTTTCGGCAGGGGGGTACAGCCCCAGCATTTT
CASSFGRGVQPQHF
>TRBV6-5|TRBD1|few|TRBJ1-5
TGTGCCAGCAGTTCCGACAGGGACCACAATCAGCCCCAGCATTTT
CASSSDRDHNQPQHF
>TRBV7-6|-|-|TRBJ2-7
TGTGCCAGCAGCCCAGAGGGCCCTCCCTACGAGCAGTACTTC
CASSPEGPPYEQYF
>TRBV28|-|-|TRBJ2-5
TGTGCCAGCAGTATACCGGGTAACGGGGAGACCCAGTACTTC
CASSIPGNGETQYF
>TRBV7-3|TRBD2|-|TRBJ2-3
TGTGCCAGCAGCTCCTCCCCCGGCGGGAGTGGAACAGATACGCAGTATTTT
CASSSSPGGSGTDTQYF
>TRBV5-1|-|-|TRBJ1-5
TGCGCCAGCAGCCTTTTGCCCCAGGGAGGGGGCAATCAGCCCCAGCATTTT
CASSLLPQGGGNQPQHF
>TRBV6-5|TRBD1|-|TRBJ1-4
TGTGCCAGCAGTGACAGGGGGTTTAATGAAAAACTGTTTTTT
CASSDRGFNEKLFF
>TRBV13|TRBD2|-|TRBJ2-7
TGTGCCAGCAGCCCTAGCGGCGCTCTCTCCTACGAGCAGTACTTC
CASSPSGALSYEQYF
>TRBV4-1|-|-|TRBJ1-2
TGCGCCAGCAGCCGCGAGAGTCATGGCTACACCTTC
CASSRESHGYTF
>TRBV19|TRBD1|-|TRBJ2-3
TGTGCCAGTAGCCCCGGGACAGGGGGATTCTCCACAGATACGCAGTATTTT
CASSPGTGGFSTDTQYF